The TCR beta chain described here comes from a study of tumor-infiltrating lymphocytes in localized non-small cell lung cancer. Turning to the study itself: Some samples were collected after neoadjuvant chemotherapy; smokers, never-smokers and several histologies were included. Each patient gave resected tumor and non-adjacent uninvolved lung tissue. Broader study findings: Not all patients were TCR sequenced, owing to tissue quantity. Different pieces of the same tissue went to different assays, confounding technical variation with intratumor heterogeneity.

This clone was seen just once. Its antigen is not known. Germline CDR1 LNHDA, CDR2 SQIVND (reference sequence). V was clipped by 6 bases and J by 7 bases; unmatched bases: 16. This CDR3 comprises 16 residues. Produced via immunoSEQ multiplex PCR; TCRdb's table is partial and in-frame only. The sample holds some 13,000 clones, around 76% seen once. This sequence originates from a human donor with non-small cell lung cancer. This chain uses TRBV19 with TRBJ1-1; TRBD1 agrees at 8 bases. Sequenced sample: uninvolved lung tissue not adjacent to the tumor. CDR3 sequence (DNA): TGTGCCAGTAGATCCCTCGAGGGACAGGACGGACATGAAGCTTTCTTT. Translating it yields CASRSLEGQDGHEAFF.